Listed below are T cell receptor beta chains from one sample, sequenced in a study of OX40 agonist ivuxolimab in advanced cancers. Using immunoSEQ multiplex PCR, the repertoire was profiled, and TCRdb retains in-frame clones only, with some absent. This repertoire shows around 72,000 clones, 80% to 90% found once; its top ten account for around a sixth. Source: CD4+ or CD8+ T cells sorted from blood, taken in a trial of the OX40 agonist ivuxolimab. Every receptor here comes from an adult with an advanced solid tumor such as melanoma, head and neck, liver or kidney cancer. The CDR3 runs from the conserved cysteine through the conserved F or W. A D gene is named only where the DNA matches it firmly. Size values are once, few and many counts, or a class for expanded clones, and some rows have none.

TRBD2 - TRBJ2-5 TRBV18 CASSPPAGFKETQYF TGTGCCAGCTCACCACCAGCGGGGTTTAAAGAGACCCAGTACTTC
TRBD2 - TRBJ2-1 TRBV27 CASSLVAGAGYNEQFF TGTGCCAGCAGTTTAGTAGCGGGAGCGGGGTACAATGAGCAGTTCTTC
- - TRBJ2-7 TRBV6-1 CASSEAYPLAGYEQYF TGTGCCAGCAGTGAAGCATACCCCCTTGCCGGCTACGAGCAGTACTTC
TRBD2 - TRBJ2-3 TRBV5-1 CASSLDGRVTDTQYF TGCGCCAGCAGCTTGGACGGGAGGGTTACAGATACGCAGTATTTT
TRBD2 - TRBJ2-3 TRBV19 CASSSGLAGTDTQYF TGTGCCAGTAGTTCAGGACTAGCGGGGACAGATACGCAGTATTTT
TRBD2 - TRBJ2-7 TRBV27 CASSPLAGNLYEQYF TGTGCCAGCAGTCCGTTAGCGGGGAACCTCTACGAGCAGTACTTC
TRBD1 once TRBJ1-3 TRBV2 CASSGTGRSGNTIYF TGTGCCAGCAGTGGGACAGGGCGGTCTGGAAACACCATATATTTT
- - TRBJ2-5 TRBV5-1 CASSWELQETQYF TGCGCCAGCAGCTGGGAGCTCCAAGAGACCCAGTACTTC
- - TRBJ2-6 TRBV6-6 CASSYGPGAGPNVLTF TGTGCCAGCAGTTATGGTCCGGGGGCCGGCCCCAACGTCCTGACTTTC
TRBD1 - TRBJ2-7 TRBV2 CASSLRDRVYEQYF TGTGCCAGCAGTCTCCGGGACAGGGTCTACGAGCAGTACTTC
TRBD2 - TRBJ2-2 TRBV7-6 CASSLSGSRNTGELFF TGTGCCAGCAGTCTTAGCGGGAGTAGGAACACCGGGGAGCTGTTTTTT
- - TRBJ1-1 TRBV6-1 CASSERRAEAFF TGTGCCAGCAGTGAACGAAGGGCTGAAGCTTTCTTT
TRBD2 - TRBJ2-1 TRBV19 CASSMGRDYRYNEQFF TGTGCCAGTAGTATGGGTCGGGACTATCGCTACAATGAGCAGTTCTTC
- once TRBJ2-1 TRBV11-2 CASSADFGNEQFF TGTGCCAGCAGCGCTGACTTCGGGAATGAGCAGTTCTTC
- - TRBJ1-1 TRBV5-1 CASSLAQDRRTEAFF TGCGCCAGCAGCCTGGCACAGGACAGAAGAACTGAAGCTTTCTTT
- once TRBJ2-5 TRBV4-2 CASSQLGRTEETQYF TGTGCCAGCAGCCAACTAGGAAGGACAGAAGAGACCCAGTACTTC
TRBD1 - TRBJ1-4 TRBV28 CASESPGTAHEKLFF TGTGCCAGCGAATCCCCCGGGACAGCCCATGAAAAACTGTTTTTT
TRBD2 - TRBJ2-5 TRBV2 CASSWTSGTRGETQYF TGTGCCAGCAGCTGGACTAGCGGGACCAGGGGGGAGACCCAGTACTTC
TRBD1 - TRBJ2-3 TRBV19 CASSLTGGSDTQYF TGTGCCAGTAGTCTGACAGGGGGCTCAGATACGCAGTATTTT
- - TRBJ2-1 TRBV5-1 CASSLGGNEQFF TGCGCCAGCAGCTTGGGGGGCAATGAGCAGTTCTTC
TRBD2 - TRBJ2-3 TRBV4-2 CASSQEAQRGLTDTQYF TGTGCCAGCAGCCAAGAGGCACAGCGGGGGCTCACAGATACGCAGTATTTT
- - TRBJ1-5 TRBV19 CASSIRGNSNQPQHF TGTGCCAGTAGTATACGCGGAAATAGCAATCAGCCCCAGCATTTT
TRBD2 - TRBJ2-1 TRBV15 CATSREIGGLAAHEQFF TGTGCCACCAGCAGGGAGATAGGGGGACTAGCGGCCCATGAGCAGTTCTTC
- - TRBJ1-5 TRBV29-1 CSVEDGINNQPQHF TGCAGCGTTGAAGACGGCATAAACAATCAGCCCCAGCATTTT
- - TRBJ2-1 TRBV10-3 CAISVGGGDEQFF TGTGCCATCAGTGTGGGGGGGGGCGATGAGCAGTTCTTC
TRBD2 - TRBJ2-2 TRBV27 CASTSGVFTGELFF TGTGCCAGCACTAGCGGGGTATTCACCGGGGAGCTGTTTTTT
TRBD2 - TRBJ2-7 TRBV5-1 CASSLAPSGEAFEQYF TGCGCCAGCAGCTTGGCCCCTAGCGGGGAGGCGTTCGAGCAGTACTTC
- few TRBJ1-5 TRBV28 CASSLYVSNSNQPQHF TGTGCCAGCAGTTTATATGTCAGCAATAGCAATCAGCCCCAGCATTTT
TRBD1 - TRBJ2-3 TRBV5-1 CASSLGGQGWTDTQYF TGCGCCAGCAGCTTGGGGGGACAGGGGTGGACAGATACGCAGTATTTT
- - TRBJ2-5 TRBV29-1 CSVVLLESQETQYF TGCAGCGTAGTCTTGCTGGAGAGCCAAGAGACCCAGTACTTC
- - TRBJ2-5 TRBV9 CASSVDGQIQETQYF TGTGCCAGCAGCGTAGATGGTCAGATCCAAGAGACCCAGTACTTC